This T cell receptor beta chain was sequenced for a study of neurological immune-mediated disorders. The germline V gene has CDR1 SQVTM and CDR2 ANQGSEA. The CDR3 runs to 13 residues. V lost 3 bases and J 9 bases, leaving 15 bases between the germline ends. The cDNA came from 5'RACE, which used 10-nucleotide random UMIs. MiXCR, applied by TCRdb to the 5' RACE reads, yields one record per CDR3 protein. Of roughly 100,000 distinct CDR3 sequences in the sample, about a tenth were seen once. Time point specified: longitudinal time-point 3. This clonotype has a count of ten or more. The specimen sequenced was PBMCs. The clonotype was recovered from a female donor with HTLV-1-associated myelopathy (HAM/TSP). The chain joins TRBV29-1 to TRBJ2-1; D ambiguous. The CDR3 sequence: CSVEFTQASEQFF. For the CDR3, the DNA is TGCAGCGTTGAGTTCACTCAGGCGAGTGAGCAGTTCTTC.